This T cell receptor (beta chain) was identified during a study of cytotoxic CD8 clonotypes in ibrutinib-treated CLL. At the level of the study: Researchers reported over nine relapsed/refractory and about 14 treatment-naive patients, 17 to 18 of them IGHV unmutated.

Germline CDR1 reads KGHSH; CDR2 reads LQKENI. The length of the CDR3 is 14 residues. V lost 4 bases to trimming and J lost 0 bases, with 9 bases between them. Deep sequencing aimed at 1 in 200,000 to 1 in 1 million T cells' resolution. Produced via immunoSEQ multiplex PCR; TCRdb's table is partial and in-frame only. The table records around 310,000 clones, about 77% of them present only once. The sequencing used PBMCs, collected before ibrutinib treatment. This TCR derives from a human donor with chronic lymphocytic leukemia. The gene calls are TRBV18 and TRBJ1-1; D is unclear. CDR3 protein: CASSRGRMNTEAFF. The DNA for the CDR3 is TGTGCCAGCTCACGTGGACGTATGAACACTGAAGCTTTCTTT.